The 26 T cell receptor beta chains below come from one sample, sequenced in a study of blood T cell repertoires in COVID-19. TCRdb keeps only in-frame clones here, not all; method: immunoSEQ multiplex PCR. The data contain some 150,000 clones, 84% of them seen just once; the ten biggest clones take up about 14%. What was sequenced was peripheral blood. Receptors originate from a woman in her seventies with COVID-19, enrolled during active disease.

V is TRBV11-2 and J is TRBJ1-4, with 10 bases matching TRBD1. The CDR3 has 14 residues. V dropped 1 base and J dropped 10; count of bases not matched to a gene: 3. Per germline, CDR1 SGHAT and CDR2 FQNNGV. CDR3 nucleotides: TGTGCCAGCAGCTTAGGGACAGGGGGGGCAAAACTGTTTTTT. It codes for CASSLGTGGAKLFF.

This chain connects TRBV28 to TRBJ2-5; a possible D gene is TRBD2 (5 bases). Trimming removed 4 bases from V and 5 bases from J, with 23 bases in between. The CDR3 has 17 amino acids. Germline V CDR1 and CDR2: MDHEN, SYDVKM. The CDR3 protein is CASSSPPGSPIGETQYF. CDR3 DNA sequence: TGTGCCAGCAGTTCCCCCCCGGGATCACCTATCGGCGAGACCCAGTACTTC.

The V call is TRBV6-5, the J call TRBJ2-1; 9 bases map to TRBD2. With V trimmed by 6 bases and J by 5 bases, 5 bases remained unmatched. Germline V gene lookup returns CDR1 MNHEY and CDR2 SVGAGI. This CDR3 contains 14 residues. CDR3 sequence reads: CASRPTSGNNEQFF. Here the CDR3 DNA reads TGTGCCAGCAGACCGACTAGCGGAAACAATGAGCAGTTCTTC.

This clone was seen just once. The chain couples TRBV14 to TRBJ2-3; 9 bases match TRBD2. Germline V CDR1 and CDR2: SGHDN, FVKESK. V gave up 1 base and J gave up 5 bases; unmatched junction bases: 10. There are 17 residues in the CDR3. In DNA, the CDR3 is TGTGCCAGCAGCCAAGTGAATAGCGGGAGCTATATAGATACGCAGTATTTT. Amino acid sequence: CASSQVNSGSYIDTQYF.

The chain carries TRBV9 and TRBJ2-3; 16 bases map to TRBD2. The germline V gene encodes CDR1 SGDLS and CDR2 YYNGEE. After removal of 6 bases from V and 1 base from J, the junction contained 11 bases not matched to a gene. This CDR3 is built from 19 residues. DNA of the CDR3: TGTGCCAGCAAAAAAGGGACTAGCGGGAGGGCTACAGGCACAGATACGCAGTATTTT. Translating gives CASKKGTSGRATGTDTQYF.

The chain has TRBV7-3 and TRBJ2-2; 14 bases line up with TRBD2. The germline V gene encodes CDR1 SGHTA and CDR2 FQGTGA. CDR3 length: 17 residues. The ends lost 4 bases at V and 2 bases at J; junction bases unmatched: 3. The CDR3 coding sequence is TGTGCCAGCAGCTCGGGACTAGCGGGGGTCAACACCGGGGAGCTGTTTTTT. It yields the protein CASSSGLAGVNTGELFF.

This clone was counted between two and nine times. The chain combines TRBV7-4 with TRBJ1-2; D is unclear. Per the germline V gene, CDR1 is SGHVT and CDR2 is SQSDAQ. Between the trimmed V and J ends, which lost 4 bases and 4 bases, there was a span of 25 bases. This CDR3 region has 18 residues. As DNA, the CDR3 is TGTGCCAGCAGCTCAGGCGGGTGGGCACCGAACGACCCCTATGGCTACACCTTC. It codes for CASSSGGWAPNDPYGYTF.

This chain uses TRBV10-2 with TRBJ2-7, with D uncertain. CDR3 length equals 11 residues. Trimming shortened V by 6 bases and J by 5 bases, and 8 bases separated the two germline ends. CDR1 and CDR2 (germline): WSHSY, SAAADI. The DNA of the CDR3 is TGCGCCAGCAGCTCCCCGGACGAGCAGTACTTC. Protein sequence: CASSSPDEQYF.

The rearrangement joins TRBV5-4 to TRBJ1-2, with 8 bases that match TRBD1. The CDR3 is 12 residues long. CDR1 and CDR2 from the germline V gene are SGHNT and YYREEE (reference sequence). V was pared by 4 bases and J by 10 bases, with 6 bases of the junction left unmatched. Written as DNA, the CDR3 is TGTGCCAGCAGCCTGGACAGGGCCCTCTACACCTTC. Translation: CASSLDRALYTF.

CDR3 nucleotides: TGTGCCAGCAGCCTGGGACAGAGCTCTGGAAACACCATATATTTT. Residues: CASSLGQSSGNTIYF. The chain couples TRBV7-3 to TRBJ1-3, with TRBD1 matching 7 bases. CDR1 SGHTA and CDR2 FQGTGA come from the germline V gene. V lost 5 bases and J lost 0; bases outside the gene matches: 4. The CDR3 loop spans 15 amino acids. Based on the CDR3 plus reference TRBV7-3 and TRBJ1-3, the full variable domain is GAGVSQTPSNKVTEKGKYVELRCDPISGHTALYWYRQSLGQGPEFLIYFQGTGAADDSGLPNDRFFAVRPEGSVSTLKIQRTERGDSAVYLCASSLGQSSGNTIYFGEGSWLTVV.

V gene TRBV19 combines with J gene TRBJ1-3; 11 bases are shared with TRBD1. Germline V gene data show CDR1 as LNHDA and CDR2 as SQIVND (reference sequence). Germline trimming cut 5 bases from V and 8 bases from J; bases unmatched to any gene: 11. This CDR3 region has 16 residues. The CDR3 DNA is TGTGCCAGTAGTCCTCATCGGACAGGGGGCATGGACACCATATATTTT. Its protein product is CASSPHRTGGMDTIYF.

CDR3 in amino acids: CASSPTPGVGNTIYF. Here the CDR3 DNA reads TGTGCCAGCAGCCCGACTCCAGGGGTGGGAAACACCATATATTTT. This chain uses TRBV9 with TRBJ1-3; possible D gene TRBD1, 6 bases. The CDR3 runs to 15 residues. The germline V gene encodes CDR1 SGDLS and CDR2 YYNGEE. V lost 4 bases and J 4 bases, leaving 15 bases between the germline ends.

CDR3 sequence reads: CSVEQGILWGYTF. The CDR3 nucleotides read TGCAGCGTTGAACAGGGGATCCTTTGGGGCTACACCTTC. The genes are TRBV29-1 and TRBJ1-2; maybe TRBD1 (6 bases). Trimming pared 2 bases from V and 8 bases from J, leaving 15 bases between. This CDR3 is 13 amino acids long. Germline V gene sequence: CDR1 SQVTM, CDR2 ANQGSEA.

As for this clone: The junction and the germline gene differ at one end; a read error may be behind it. V and J are TRBV6-1 and TRBJ2-5; 10 bases map to TRBD2. CDR1 is MNHNS and CDR2 is SASEGT in the germline V gene. The CDR3 contains 16 residues. The CDR3 sequence is CVSSDPTSGAYGAQYF. CDR3 DNA: TGTGTCAGCAGTGATCCCACTAGCGGGGCCTATGGGGCCCAGTACTTC.

The chain couples TRBV19 to TRBJ1-5; 9 nucleotides line up with TRBD1. The CDR3 has 18 residues. V gave up 2 bases and J gave up 1 base; unmatched junction bases: 9. Germline V gene lookup returns CDR1 LNHDA and CDR2 SQIVND (reference sequence). This CDR3 is CASSIFGQGSSSNQPQHF. The CDR3 DNA reads TGTGCCAGTAGTATATTCGGACAGGGGAGTTCGAGCAATCAGCCCCAGCATTTT.

The J gene is TRBJ2-7, the V gene TRBV30, with D tentatively TRBD2 (6 bases). The CDR3 totals 14 residues. V shed 2 bases and J shed 7 bases, with 18 bases lying between them. Germline lookup yields CDR1 GTSNPN and CDR2 SVGIG (reference sequence). The CDR3 here is CAWSTGGTRGEQYF. CDR3 DNA sequence: TGTGCCTGGAGTACCGGCGGGACCCGGGGGGAGCAGTACTTC.

This rearrangement joins TRBV28 to TRBJ1-1; D unresolved. V was trimmed by 6 bases and J by 5 bases, leaving 10 bases between them. Germline-derived CDR1 and CDR2 are MDHEN and SYDVKM. The CDR3 sequence is 12 residues long. CDR3 amino acids: CASSSQLTEAFF. The CDR3 bases are TGTGCCAGCAGCTCTCAGTTGACTGAAGCTTTCTTT. Looking up the rest from reference TRBV28 and TRBJ1-1 gives the full variable domain: DVKVTQSSRYLVKRTGEKVFLECVQDMDHENMFWYRQDPGLGLRLIYFSYDVKMKEKGDIPEGYSVSREKKERFSLILESASTNQTSMYLCASSSQLTEAFFGQGTRLTVV.

This chain uses TRBV15 with TRBJ2-2; D gene unclear. The CDR3 loop spans 16 amino acids. CDR1 and CDR2 from the germline V gene are LNHNV and YYDKDF (reference sequence). V lost 2 bases and J lost 4, with 14 bases in between. Written as DNA, the CDR3 is TGTGCCACCAGCAGATCGAAGAATGGGCGCACCGGGGAGCTGTTTTTT. Its protein is CATSRSKNGRTGELFF.

This clone came up once. CDR3 nucleotide sequence: TGTGCCAGTAGTGCGGACAGGGACGGTGGCTACACCTTC. Translating it yields CASSADRDGGYTF. The chain has TRBV19 and TRBJ1-2, with 8 bases aligning to TRBD1. Germline CDR1 is LNHDA and CDR2 is SQIVND (reference sequence). This CDR3 has 13 residues. Trimming at V came to 5 bases and at J to 7 bases, leaving 6 bases not matched to a gene.

The V gene is TRBV11-2, the J gene TRBJ2-3, with 7 bases fitting TRBD1. V lost 4 bases to trimming and J lost 5 bases; unmatched junction nucleotides: 9. Germline assignment: CDR1 SGHAT and CDR2 FQNNGV. This CDR3 comprises 15 residues. This CDR3 is CASSSSTGSGDTQYF. CDR3 DNA sequence: TGTGCCAGCAGCTCCTCGACAGGGTCGGGAGATACGCAGTATTTT.

This sequence joins TRBV15 and TRBJ1-2; 7 nucleotides match TRBD1. The length of the CDR3 is 13 residues. V shed 5 bases and J 4 bases; nucleotides not matched to a gene: 4. Germline CDR1 LNHNV, CDR2 YYDKDF (reference sequence). This chain's CDR3 is CATSPQGIYGYTF. CDR3 in DNA: TGTGCCACCAGCCCACAGGGGATCTATGGCTACACCTTC.

This rearrangement joins TRBV3-1 (or the pseudogene TRBV3-2) to TRBJ2-5; 7 bases match TRBD1. This CDR3 is 15 amino acids long. Looked up from germline, CDR1 is LGHDT and CDR2 is YNNKEL (reference sequence). V gave up 6 bases and J gave up 5 bases; unmatched junction bases: 12. DNA for the CDR3: TGTGCCAGCAGACTGGGACAGAGTACCGAGGAGACCCAGTACTTC. Translation gives CASRLGQSTEETQYF.

This clone was picked up a small number of times. The chain carries TRBV2 and TRBJ2-1; 7 positions agree with TRBD2. Unmatched junction bases numbered 14, after V lost 7 bases and J lost 5 bases. The CDR3 is 16 residues long. CDR1 and CDR2 (germline): SNHLY, FYNNEI. CDR3 nucleotide sequence: TGTGCCAGCACCTCGTCGGGGTCTAGCGGCCACAATGAGCAGTTCTTC. The encoded protein is CASTSSGSSGHNEQFF. The whole variable domain, remainder taken from reference TRBV2 and TRBJ2-1, is EPEVTQTPSHQVTQMGQEVILRCVPISNHLYFYWYRQILGQKVEFLVSFYNNEISEKSEIFDDQFSVERPDGSNFTLKIRSTKLEDSAMYFCASTSSGSSGHNEQFFGPGTRLTVL.

The chain employs TRBV5-1 and TRBJ1-1, with TRBD1 matching 7 bases. CDR1 is SGHRS and CDR2 is YFSETQ in the germline V gene. Losses at the gene ends were 6 bases for V and 1 base for J; bases not matched to a gene: 3. This CDR3 has 13 amino acids. CDR3 bases: TGCGCCAGCACCTGGGACAGGAACACTGAAGCTTTCTTT. This sequence encodes CASTWDRNTEAFF.

The chain has TRBV19 and TRBJ1-1; TRBD1 aligns across 7 bases. Germline V gene sequence: CDR1 LNHDA, CDR2 SQIVND (reference sequence). The CDR3 contains 15 residues. Trimming removed 4 bases from V and 4 bases from J; junction bases left unmatched: 9. This CDR3 is CASSTFLGGLTEAFF. In nucleotides, the CDR3 is TGTGCCAGTAGTACCTTCTTAGGGGGCCTCACTGAAGCTTTCTTT. Complete variable domain (other parts from reference TRBV19 and TRBJ1-1): DGGITQSPKYLFRKEGQNVTLSCEQNLNHDAMYWYRQDPGQGLRLIYYSQIVNDFQKGDIAEGYSVSREKKESFPLTVTSAQKNPTAFYLCASSTFLGGLTEAFFGQGTRLTVV.

The chain recombines TRBV18 with TRBJ1-5; no reliable D call. The V gene lost 10 bases and the J gene lost 0 bases, with 16 bases spanning the gap. Germline CDR1 KGHSH, CDR2 LQKENI. CDR3 length equals 15 residues. DNA of the CDR3: TGTGCCACTGGAATTGGGCTATATAGCAATCAGCCCCAGCATTTT. It translates to CATGIGLYSNQPQHF.